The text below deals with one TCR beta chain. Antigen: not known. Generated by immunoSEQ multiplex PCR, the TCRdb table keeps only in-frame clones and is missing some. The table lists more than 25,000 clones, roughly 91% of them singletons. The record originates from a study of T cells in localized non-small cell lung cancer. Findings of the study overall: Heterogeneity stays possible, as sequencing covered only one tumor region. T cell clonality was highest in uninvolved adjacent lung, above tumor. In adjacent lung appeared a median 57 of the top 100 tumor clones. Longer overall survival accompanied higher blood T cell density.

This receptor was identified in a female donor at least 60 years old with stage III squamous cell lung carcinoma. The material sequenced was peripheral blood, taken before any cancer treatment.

The CDR3 reads CASSLGTGGEYTF. CDR3 in DNA: TGCGCCAGCAGCCTAGGGACAGGGGGCGAGTACACCTTC. V and J are TRBV5-1 and TRBJ1-2; 12 bases are a match to TRBD1. V was clipped by 4 bases and J by 11 bases; unmatched bases: 6. The CDR3 is 13 residues long. Germline values: CDR1 SGHRS, CDR2 YFSETQ.